This T cell receptor beta chain was recovered during a study of shared clonotypes between healthy human individuals. As concerns this clone: As yet, its antigen is unknown.

The CDR3 totals 15 residues. The ends were cut back, 2 bases at V and 5 bases at J, with 16 bases in the middle. The V gene's germline CDR1 is SGHDT and CDR2 YYEEEE. Study-level points and caveats: Generally, naive subsets (rather than memory subsets) showed larger estimated richness.

The table came from immunoSEQ multiplex PCR; TCRdb's copy has only in-frame clones and leaves some out. The data show roughly 2.5 million clones, more than 90% seen once. The chain couples TRBV5-6 to TRBJ2-5, with D possibly TRBD2 on 6 matching bases. This receptor was identified in a man aged 18 to 35 in good health. The specimen was naive CD4+ T cells sorted from blood. The subset denotes: CD45RA+ positively selected. The chain's CDR3 is CASSFLTGGGETQYF. CDR3 nucleotides: TGTGCCAGCAGCTTCCTGACCGGGGGTGGGGAGACCCAGTACTTC.